This TCR beta chain was obtained from a study of T cells in Graves' hyperthyroidism and ophthalmopathy. Study results and limitations: Among thyroid clonotypes expanded above 0.001, most also appeared in blood.

Remarks on this clonotype: The antigen remains undetermined.

Criteria for exclusion of patients were uncontrolled infection, other autoimmune disease, pregnancy or lactation. Diagnostic decisions used clinical symptoms, serum thyroxine and TRAb, thyroid ultrasound and orbital computed tomography. RNA transcripts were the template for amplifying TCR beta CDR3 regions. The HTBI set primed first-round TCR CDR3 RT-PCR. Each CDR3 protein gets one entry after TCRdb re-called the multiplex PCR reads with MiXCR. The repertoire has about 410,000 distinct CDR3 sequences, approximately 14% of them found once; the top ten carry around 19%. Per the germline V gene, CDR1 is SGDLS and CDR2 is YYNGEE. The V end was cut by 0 bases, the J end by 4 bases, with 10 bases between. The CDR3 covers 14 residues.

The specimen was blood. The genes are TRBV9 and TRBJ1-1, with no clear D. This receptor was taken from a woman aged 30 to 39 with Graves' ophthalmopathy. The CDR3, as DNA: TGTGCCAGCAGCGTAGCTGAGTGGGTCACTGAAGCTTTCTTT. It translates to CASSVAEWVTEAFF.